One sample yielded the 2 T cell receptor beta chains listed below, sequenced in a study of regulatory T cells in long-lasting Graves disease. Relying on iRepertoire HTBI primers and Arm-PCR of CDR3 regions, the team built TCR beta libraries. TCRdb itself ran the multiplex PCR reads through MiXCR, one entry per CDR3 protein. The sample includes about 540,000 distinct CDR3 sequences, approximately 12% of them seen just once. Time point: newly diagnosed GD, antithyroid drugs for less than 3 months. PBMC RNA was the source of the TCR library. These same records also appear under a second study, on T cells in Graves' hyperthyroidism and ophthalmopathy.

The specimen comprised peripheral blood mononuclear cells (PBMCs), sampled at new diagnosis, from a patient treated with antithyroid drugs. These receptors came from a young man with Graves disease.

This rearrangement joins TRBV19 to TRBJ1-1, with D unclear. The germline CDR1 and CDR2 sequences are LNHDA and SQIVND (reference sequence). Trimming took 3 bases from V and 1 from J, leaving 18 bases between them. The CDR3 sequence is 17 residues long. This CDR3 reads CASSMEGLAGRNTEAFF. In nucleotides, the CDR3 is TGTGCCAGTAGTATGGAGGGATTGGCTGGTCGGAACACTGAAGCTTTCTTT.

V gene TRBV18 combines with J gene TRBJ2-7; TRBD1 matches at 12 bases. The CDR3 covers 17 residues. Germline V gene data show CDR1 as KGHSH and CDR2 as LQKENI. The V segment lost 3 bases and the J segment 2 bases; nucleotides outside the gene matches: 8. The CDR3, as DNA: TGTGCCAGCTCACCGGGACAGGGGGCCTATTCTACCTACGAGCAGTACTTC. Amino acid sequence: CASSPGQGAYSTYEQYF.